Listed here are 26 T cell receptor beta chains from one sample, sequenced in a study of blood T cell repertoires in COVID-19. Sequenced by immunoSEQ multiplex PCR; TCRdb stores in-frame clones only, minus some. The data hold tens of thousands of clones, with about 82% observed a single time. The specimen was PBMCs or T cells enriched from blood (not recorded which). The receptors were sampled from a woman aged 40 to 50 with acute COVID-19.

This clone was found a few times. The chain is built from TRBV6-6 and TRBJ2-1, with 8 nucleotides matching TRBD2. V shed 0 bases, J shed 7 bases, and the junction held 5 bases outside the gene matches. The germline V gene has CDR1 MNHNY and CDR2 SVGAGI (reference sequence). The CDR3 runs to 15 residues. This CDR3 is CASSYSRGGSNEQFF. The CDR3 coding sequence is TGTGCCAGCAGTTACTCGCGCGGGGGGTCGAATGAGCAGTTCTTC.

V usage is TRBV14 and J usage is TRBJ1-1; D gene unclear. V lost 3 bases to trimming and J lost 1 base, with 12 bases between them. The germline V gene has CDR1 SGHDN and CDR2 FVKESK. This CDR3 is 15 amino acids long. CDR3 in amino acids: CASSQYLSPNTEAFF. In DNA form, the CDR3 reads TGTGCCAGCAGCCAGTATCTTAGTCCGAACACTGAAGCTTTCTTT.

In its sample, this clone was seen a few times. The chain recombines TRBV7-9 with TRBJ1-1; TRBD1 matches at 7 bases. V was pared by 0 bases and J by 8 bases, with 3 bases of the junction left unmatched. Germline V gives CDR1 SEHNR, CDR2 FQNEAQ (reference sequence). CDR3 length equals 13 residues. CDR3 DNA: TGTGCCAGCAGCTTAGCTGGGACAGCCGAAGCTTTCTTT. Translating it yields CASSLAGTAEAFF.

CDR3 protein: CASSPAGGRGSTEAFF. CDR3 sequence (DNA): TGTGCCAGCTCACCCGCGGGAGGCAGGGGGTCGACTGAAGCTTTCTTT. V usage is TRBV18 and J usage is TRBJ1-1; the match to TRBD1 covers 7 bases. CDR3 size: 16 residues. V lost 3 bases, J lost 5 bases, and 12 bases stayed unmatched. Germline CDR1 KGHSH, CDR2 LQKENI.

The chain carries TRBV9 and TRBJ1-3, with 8 bases fitting TRBD1. J lost 5 bases, V lost 0 bases, and 1 base had no gene match. CDR1 SGDLS and CDR2 YYNGEE come from the germline V gene. CDR3 length equals 14 residues. The CDR3, as DNA: TGTGCCAGCAGCGTAGCAGGGGGCCGAAACACCATATATTTT. Its translation is CASSVAGGRNTIYF. Full variable domain (rest looked up from reference TRBV9 and TRBJ1-3): DSGVTQTPKHLITATGQRVTLRCSPRSGDLSVYWYQQSLDQGLQFLIQYYNGEERAKGNILERFSAQQFPDLHSELNLSSLELGDSALYFCASSVAGGRNTIYFGEGSWLTVV.

The chain couples TRBV24-1 to TRBJ2-3; 10 bases are a match to TRBD2. This CDR3 has 18 residues. Germline trimming cut 6 bases from V and 5 bases from J; bases unmatched to any gene: 16. CDR1 is KGHDR, CDR2 SFDVKD, per germline. CDR3 in amino acids: CATSIHGAGGPVEDTQYF. The CDR3 DNA reads TGTGCCACCAGTATTCATGGAGCGGGAGGGCCGGTGGAAGATACGCAGTATTTT.

V gene TRBV5-1 combines with J gene TRBJ1-1; 12 bases map to TRBD1. CDR3 length: 16 amino acids. Unmatched junction bases numbered 11, after V lost 4 bases and J lost 7 bases. Germline loops: CDR1 SGHRS, CDR2 YFSETQ. Here the CDR3 DNA reads TGCGCCAGCAGCGCCATCGCGGGACAGGGGGCGGTTGAAGCTTTCTTT. The encoded protein is CASSAIAGQGAVEAFF. Based on the CDR3 plus reference TRBV5-1 and TRBJ1-1, the full variable domain is KAGVTQTPRYLIKTRGQQVTLSCSPISGHRSVSWYQQTPGQGLQFLFEYFSETQRNKGNFPGRFSGRQFSNSRSEMNVSTLELGDSALYLCASSAIAGQGAVEAFFGQGTRLTVV.

This clone was detected only once. V gene TRBV6-6 combines with J gene TRBJ2-7; D remains unclear. Germline CDR1 MNHNY, CDR2 SVGAGI (reference sequence). CDR3 length: 14 amino acids. V gave up 6 bases and J gave up 0 bases, with 12 bases separating them. CDR3 protein: CASSLAASSYEQYF. CDR3 nucleotides: TGTGCCAGCAGCTTAGCTGCTAGCTCCTACGAGCAGTACTTC.

The CDR3 loop is CASVQGASDQPQHF. The CDR3 nucleotides are TGTGCCAGCGTTCAGGGGGCATCGGATCAGCCCCAGCATTTT. The chain employs TRBV2 and TRBJ1-5, with 8 bases lining up with TRBD1. Germline V lookup: CDR1 SNHLY, CDR2 FYNNEI. The CDR3 is 14 amino acids. V trimming: 8 bases; J trimming: 5 bases; junction bases outside the gene matches: 8.

The V gene is TRBV19, the J gene TRBJ1-3, with a weak D call TRBD1 (5 bases). Germline V gene sequence: CDR1 LNHDA, CDR2 SQIVND (reference sequence). Trimming shortened V by 5 bases and J by 4 bases, and 15 bases separated the two germline ends. CDR3 length: 15 residues. The CDR3 protein is CASSSQQGAGNTIYF. CDR3 nucleotide sequence: TGTGCCAGTAGTTCACAGCAGGGCGCGGGAAACACCATATATTTT. Looking up the rest from reference TRBV19 and TRBJ1-3 gives the full variable domain: DGGITQSPKYLFRKEGQNVTLSCEQNLNHDAMYWYRQDPGQGLRLIYYSQIVNDFQKGDIAEGYSVSREKKESFPLTVTSAQKNPTAFYLCASSSQQGAGNTIYFGEGSWLTVV.

This clone came up once. The chain has TRBV23-1 and TRBJ1-2; D is undetermined. TRBV23-1 is placed among ORFs of uncertain function. This CDR3 is built from 9 residues. Trimming pared 11 bases from V and 4 bases from J, leaving 5 bases between. The CDR3 loop reads CAVLYGYTF. The CDR3 nucleotides read TGCGCCGTCCTCTATGGCTACACCTTC.

This clone has more than one count but fewer than ten. The rearrangement joins TRBV7-9 to TRBJ2-1, with no clear D. This CDR3 has 12 amino acids. CDR1 SEHNR and CDR2 FQNEAQ come from the germline V gene (reference sequence). Between the trimmed V and J ends, which lost 1 base and 7 bases, there was a span of 5 bases. The CDR3 here is CASSLDPNEQFF. The CDR3 bases are TGTGCCAGCAGCTTAGATCCTAATGAGCAGTTCTTC. Together with reference TRBV7-9 and TRBJ2-1, the CDR3 gives the full variable domain: DTGVSQNPRHKITKRGQNVTFRCDPISEHNRLYWYRQTLGQGPEFLTYFQNEAQLEKSRLLSDRFSAERPKGSFSTLEIQRTEQGDSAMYLCASSLDPNEQFFGPGTRLTVL.

The chain couples TRBV5-5 to TRBJ1-3; the D gene is possibly TRBD1 (5 bases). The V end lost 4 bases, the J end lost 4 bases, and 12 bases lay between the germline ends. Germline V gives CDR1 SGHKS, CDR2 YYEKEE (reference sequence). CDR3 length: 14 amino acids. CDR3 in amino acids: CASSPFRQGNTIYF. The CDR3, as DNA: TGTGCCAGCAGCCCGTTCAGACAGGGAAACACCATATATTTT. Using reference TRBV5-5 and TRBJ1-3 for the parts outside the CDR3, the full variable domain is DAGVTQSPTHLIKTRGQQVTLRCSPISGHKSVSWYQQVLGQGPQFIFQYYEKEERGRGNFPDRFSARQFPNYSSELNVNALLLGDSALYLCASSPFRQGNTIYFGEGSWLTVV.

The chain is built from TRBV9 and TRBJ2-6; 10 nucleotides align to TRBD1. V was clipped by 4 bases and J by 0 bases; unmatched bases: 10. The CDR3 loop spans 19 amino acids. CDR1 SGDLS and CDR2 YYNGEE come from the germline V gene. The CDR3 nucleotides are TGTGCCAGCAGCCCCTCCCGAGGACAGGGGGTCTCTGGGGCCAACGTCCTGACTTTC. Translating it yields CASSPSRGQGVSGANVLTF. Looking up the rest from reference TRBV9 and TRBJ2-6 gives the full variable domain: DSGVTQTPKHLITATGQRVTLRCSPRSGDLSVYWYQQSLDQGLQFLIQYYNGEERAKGNILERFSAQQFPDLHSELNLSSLELGDSALYFCASSPSRGQGVSGANVLTFGAGSRLTVL.

The chain couples TRBV7-2 to TRBJ2-3; D gene ambiguous. The CDR3 has 14 amino acids. Germline V lookup: CDR1 SGHTA, CDR2 FQGNSA. The germline V and J ends were trimmed by 1 base and 2 bases, with 7 bases remaining between them. This chain's CDR3 is CASSLVLTTDTQYF. The DNA of the CDR3 is TGTGCCAGCAGCTTAGTACTCACCACAGATACGCAGTATTTT.

The V call is TRBV7-9, the J call TRBJ1-1; 10 nucleotides agree with TRBD1. Trimming took 6 bases from V and 4 from J; bases not matched to a gene: 11. In germline, CDR1 is SEHNR, CDR2 FQNEAQ (reference sequence). CDR3 length equals 16 residues. CDR3 sequence reads: CASRSRDRGRGTEAFF. CDR3 coding DNA: TGTGCCAGCAGATCACGCGACAGGGGGCGAGGCACTGAAGCTTTCTTT. Full variable domain (missing parts from reference TRBV7-9 and TRBJ1-1): DTGVSQNPRHKITKRGQNVTFRCDPISEHNRLYWYRQTLGQGPEFLTYFQNEAQLEKSRLLSDRFSAERPKGSFSTLEIQRTEQGDSAMYLCASRSRDRGRGTEAFFGQGTRLTVV.

There are a few counts of this clone. In DNA, the CDR3 is TGTGCCAGCAGCCTAGGAGGGGTTGGTGGCTACACCTTC. This codes for CASSLGGVGGYTF. The chain recombines TRBV5-4 with TRBJ1-2; possible D gene TRBD1, 5 bases. The V end was cut by 4 bases, the J end by 7 bases, with 14 bases between. The CDR3 runs to 13 residues. Germline CDR1 SGHNT, CDR2 YYREEE (reference sequence). The full variable domain, in which reference TRBV5-4 and TRBJ1-2 provide the parts outside the CDR3, is ETGVTQSPTHLIKTRGQQVTLRCSSQSGHNTVSWYQQALGQGPQFIFQYYREEENGRGNFPPRFSGLQFPNYSSELNVNALELDDSALYLCASSLGGVGGYTFGSGTRLTVV.

This clone was picked up a small number of times. The chain joins TRBV15 to TRBJ1-1, with 7 bases lining up with TRBD1. The CDR3 is 14 amino acids. V gave up 4 bases and J gave up 4 bases; unmatched junction bases: 6. CDR1 is LNHNV, CDR2 YYDKDF, per germline (reference sequence). CDR3 sequence: CATSNHRGSTEAFF. The CDR3 DNA follows: TGTGCCACCAGCAACCACAGGGGTAGCACTGAAGCTTTCTTT.

The chain's CDR3 is CASSLARGTDTQYF. DNA for the CDR3: TGTGCCAGCAGCTTAGCCCGGGGCACAGATACGCAGTATTTT. The chain couples TRBV11-3 to TRBJ2-3, with D unresolved. Deletions cut 1 base from V and 1 base from J, with 6 bases between. This CDR3 is 14 amino acids long. CDR1 is SGHNT and CDR2 is YENEEA in the germline V gene. Using reference TRBV11-3 and TRBJ2-3 for the parts outside the CDR3, the full variable domain is EAGVVQSPRYKIIEKKQPVAFWCNPISGHNTLYWYLQNLGQGPELLIRYENEEAVDDSQLPKDRFSAERLKGVDSTLKIQPAELGDSAVYLCASSLARGTDTQYFGPGTRLTVL.

This clone was counted once. CDR3 sequence (DNA): TGCGCCAGCAGCTTGGGGGACAGGGACGGGCGAGAGACCCAGTACTTC. It encodes CASSLGDRDGRETQYF. The chain joins TRBV5-1 to TRBJ2-5; TRBD1 matches 9 bases. This CDR3 spans 16 amino acids. With 0 bases clipped from V and 4 bases from J, the junction kept 7 bases outside the gene matches. CDR1 is SGHRS, CDR2 YFSETQ, per germline.

This clone was observed a few times. The V call is TRBV2, the J call TRBJ1-1, with 9 bases matching TRBD1. Germline CDR1 SNHLY, CDR2 FYNNEI. The CDR3 is 18 residues long. The V gene end was trimmed by 4 bases and the J gene end by 1 base; junction bases not matched to a gene: 13. CDR3 in amino acids: CASSAGKQGAVSNTEAFF. In nucleotides, the CDR3 is TGTGCCAGCAGTGCGGGAAAACAGGGGGCCGTTTCGAACACTGAAGCTTTCTTT.

The chain has TRBV6-1 and TRBJ1-5; 8 nucleotides agree with TRBD1. The germline CDR1 and CDR2 sequences are MNHNS and SASEGT. CDR3 length: 15 residues. The trim removed 3 bases at V and 5 bases at J, leaving 6 bases unmatched. The CDR3 DNA reads TGTGCCAGCAGTGATGCAGGGGGCAGTCATCAGCCCCAGCATTTT. Protein sequence: CASSDAGGSHQPQHF.

J is TRBJ2-7 and V is TRBV11-2; 8 nucleotides align to TRBD2. Germline lookup yields CDR1 SGHAT and CDR2 FQNNGV. The V and J ends lost 7 bases and 4 bases, in that order; junction bases with no gene match: 9. The CDR3 extends over 14 amino acids. The CDR3 region has the DNA TGTGCCAGCACCCCCGCGGGGGGCGCGTACGAGCAGTACTTC. Amino acids: CASTPAGGAYEQYF.

The J gene is TRBJ1-5, the V gene TRBV29-1; D ambiguous. The CDR3 totals 12 residues. Trimming took 4 bases from V and 3 from J, leaving 7 bases between them. Germline V gene data show CDR1 as SQVTM and CDR2 as ANQGSEA. The CDR3 loop is CSVGGDNQPQHF. The CDR3 region has the DNA TGCAGCGTTGGGGGAGACAATCAGCCCCAGCATTTT.

This rearrangement joins TRBV29-1 to TRBJ2-1, with 8 bases identical to TRBD2. Losses at the gene ends were 1 base for V and 7 bases for J; bases not matched to a gene: 12. This CDR3 spans 16 amino acids. Germline CDR1 SQVTM, CDR2 ANQGSEA. CDR3 protein: CSVEGISGLVLNEQFF. The CDR3 bases are TGCAGCGTTGAAGGCATTTCGGGACTAGTTCTTAATGAGCAGTTCTTC.

About this clone itself: The CDR3 does not end in the conserved phenylalanine or tryptophan, so this is likely a read error. Because the CDR3's place on the DNA is in doubt, the DNA is left out and the CDR3 is given as listed by TCRdb. The genes are TRBV28 and TRBJ2-7; the DNA was not compared with TRBD2, the D call given in the table. Per the germline V gene, CDR1 is MDHEN and CDR2 is SYDVKM. Termini included, the CDR3 measures 12 amino acids. Here the CDR3 reads CASSLRPLAENG.